Listed here are 7 T cell receptor beta chains from one sample, sequenced in a study of blood T cell repertoires in COVID-19. Profiling relied on immunoSEQ multiplex PCR, and the TCRdb table lists in-frame clones only, not all of them. This table holds a few hundred thousand clones, around 84% found once. The sequencing input was PBMCs or T cells enriched from blood (not recorded which). The receptors originated from a man aged 25 to 40 with acute COVID-19.

This clone was seen once. This chain joins TRBV10-1 and TRBJ1-2; D remains ambiguous. Germline loops: CDR1 WNHNN, CDR2 SYGVQD (reference sequence). Trimming left V 3 bases short and J 5 bases short, with 22 bases between. CDR3 length equals 17 residues. CDR3 protein: CASSESLGRESWYGYTF. DNA of the CDR3: TGCGCCAGCAGTGAATCGCTGGGGAGGGAGAGTTGGTATGGCTACACCTTC.

This rearrangement joins TRBV7-2 to TRBJ2-2, with D possibly being TRBD1 (6 bases). The CDR3 runs 15 residues. V was clipped by 1 base and J by 6 bases, with 12 bases between them. The germline V gene has CDR1 SGHTA and CDR2 FQGNSA. The CDR3 region is CASSLGPQGPGELFF. CDR3 DNA sequence: TGTGCCAGCAGCTTAGGACCACAGGGTCCCGGGGAGCTGTTTTTT.

The chain joins TRBV7-9 to TRBJ1-2; 9 positions match TRBD1. V dropped 5 bases and J dropped 8; count of bases not matched to a gene: 6. CDR1 is SEHNR, CDR2 FQNEAQ, per germline (reference sequence). The CDR3 runs to 13 residues. CDR3 sequence (DNA): TGTGCCAGCAGCCGCGGGACAGGGAGGGGCTACACCTTC. Amino acid sequence: CASSRGTGRGYTF.

The rearrangement links TRBV4-3 to TRBJ1-1, with D perhaps TRBD1 (6 bases). Trimming pared 5 bases from V and 1 base from J, leaving 14 bases between. CDR3 length: 15 amino acids. Germline CDR1 LGHNA, CDR2 YSLEER. CDR3 region: CASSGKAGANTEAFF. CDR3 nucleotide sequence: TGCGCCAGCAGCGGAAAGGCAGGGGCGAACACTGAAGCTTTCTTT.

As to this clone: A junction boundary mismatches the germline segment, possibly from a read error. The chain uses TRBV5-1 and TRBJ2-1; 9 nucleotides match TRBD1. CDR1 is SGHRS, CDR2 YFSETQ, per germline. CDR3 length: 14 amino acids. CDR3 region: CASNSGQGANEQFF. The DNA for the CDR3 is TGTGCCAGCAACTCGGGACAGGGTGCCAATGAGCAGTTCTTC.

The table lists this clone with a count of one. This chain joins TRBV5-4 and TRBJ2-1, with D possibly matching TRBD2 (6 bases). Per germline, CDR1 SGHNT and CDR2 YYREEE (reference sequence). The CDR3 has 14 amino acids. V lost 4 bases to trimming and J lost 7 bases, with 15 bases between them. CDR3 amino acids: CASSRRLVENEQFF. The CDR3 coding sequence is TGTGCCAGCAGCAGAAGACTAGTGGAGAATGAGCAGTTCTTC.

This chain uses TRBV2 with TRBJ1-1; no clear D. The CDR3 runs 14 residues. V was shortened by 7 bases and J by 0 bases, with 12 bases between the two germline ends. CDR1 is SNHLY, CDR2 FYNNEI, per germline. CDR3 DNA sequence: TGTGCCAGCAACTTTCCCTCCGTGAACACTGAAGCTTTCTTT. Translated: CASNFPSVNTEAFF. Complete variable domain (other parts from reference TRBV2 and TRBJ1-1): EPEVTQTPSHQVTQMGQEVILRCVPISNHLYFYWYRQILGQKVEFLVSFYNNEISEKSEIFDDQFSVERPDGSNFTLKIRSTKLEDSAMYFCASNFPSVNTEAFFGQGTRLTVV.